This T cell receptor (beta chain) stems from a study of T cell clones after liver transplantation. Sequencing was performed with immunoSEQ multiplex PCR; in TCRdb, only in-frame clones are kept and a portion is missing. The repertoire holds around 97,000 clones, with about 86% as singletons. V shed 2 bases and J 1 base; nucleotides not matched to a gene: 4. This CDR3 comprises 15 residues. The germline CDR1 and CDR2 sequences are MGHDK and SYGVNS. Sequencing used CD4+ T cells from blood, obtained approximately 50 months after liver transplant. The chain recombines TRBV25-1 with TRBJ1-1; 7 bases are a match to TRBD1. This clonotype was sampled from a human patient who received a liver transplant. Some T cells may arise from the graft donor. Here the CDR3 DNA reads TGTGCCAGCAGTGAAAACAGGGGCGGGAACACTGAAGCTTTCTTT. This encodes CASSENRGGNTEAFF.